A single sample is the source of the 19 T cell receptor beta chains below, sequenced in a study of CD8+ T cells in alopecia areata. Stated treatment: oral pan-JAK inhibitor, 5-10 mg twice daily. Isolated RNA was reverse transcribed into cDNA used as the sequencing template. Using immunoSEQ multiplex PCR, the repertoire was profiled, and TCRdb retains in-frame clones only, with some absent. The table records about 120,000 clones, roughly three fifths of them present only once. Material: CD4+ T cells sorted from blood, obtained at week 24, from a patient treated with tofacitinib. The receptors here all came from a human donor with alopecia areata.

This chain uses TRBV30 with TRBJ1-1; D is uncertain. Germline V gene data show CDR1 as GTSNPN and CDR2 as SVGIG (reference sequence). The CDR3 is 12 amino acids. V was trimmed by 7 bases and J by 10 bases, leaving 19 bases between them. CDR3 in amino acids: CASPSPVRGAFF. The CDR3, as DNA: TGTGCCTCCCCGAGCCCTGTTCGGGGAGCTTTCTTT.

The chain employs TRBV30 and TRBJ2-5; the D is unclear. Trimming removed 5 bases from V and 10 bases from J, with 17 bases in between. The CDR3 loop spans 12 amino acids. The germline gives CDR1 GTSNPN, CDR2 SVGIG (reference sequence). CDR3 protein: CAWARGARSQYF. In nucleotides, the CDR3 is TGTGCCTGGGCAAGAGGTGCTAGAAGCCAGTACTTC.

The gene calls are TRBV6-5 and TRBJ2-4; the D is unclear. The germline V gene has CDR1 MNHEY and CDR2 SVGAGI. This CDR3 region has 13 residues. Trimming removed 6 bases from V and 3 bases from J, with 9 bases in between. In DNA form, the CDR3 reads TGTGCCAGCAGGATGTCCGGCAAAAACATTCAGTACTTC. Translation: CASRMSGKNIQYF.

The chain uses TRBV11-2 and TRBJ2-7; tentatively, D is TRBD2 (5 bases). This CDR3 has 13 amino acids. The ends were cut back, 3 bases at V and 3 bases at J, with 9 bases in the middle. Germline V gives CDR1 SGHAT, CDR2 FQNNGV. The CDR3 here is CASSFGLIYEQYF. The CDR3 nucleotides read TGTGCCAGCAGCTTCGGACTGATCTACGAGCAGTACTTC.

CDR3 sequence reads: CAWREAAEYYGYTF. CDR3 nucleotides: TGTGCCTGGAGGGAGGCGGCGGAATACTATGGCTACACCTTC. This chain joins TRBV30 and TRBJ1-2; no firm D call. The CDR3 runs 14 residues. The V gene lost 3 bases and the J gene lost 3 bases, with 14 bases spanning the gap. The germline V gene encodes CDR1 GTSNPN and CDR2 SVGIG (reference sequence).

The genes are TRBV4-1 and TRBJ1-2; D not certain. The CDR3 contains 13 residues. CDR1 is MGHRA and CDR2 is YSYEKL in the germline V gene. Trimming removed 4 bases from V and 2 bases from J, with 8 bases in between. The CDR3 bases are TGCGCCAGCAGCCGCCCGGGAAACTATGGCTACACCTTC. This encodes CASSRPGNYGYTF.

The rearrangement joins TRBV29-1 to TRBJ1-2; D gene uncertain. Germline V gene sequence: CDR1 SQVTM, CDR2 ANQGSEA. This CDR3 has 15 amino acids. Trimming removed 4 bases from V and 3 bases from J, with 18 bases in between. The CDR3 DNA sequence: TGCAGCGTTGTGCGGTGGATGCGGGTAGACTATGGCTACACCTTC. Encoded protein: CSVVRWMRVDYGYTF.

V and J are TRBV25-1 and TRBJ1-6, with no clear D. Trimming took off 3 bases at V and 0 bases at J, with 12 bases between the two ends. Germline V gives CDR1 MGHDK, CDR2 SYGVNS. The CDR3 spans 17 residues. The CDR3 coding sequence is TGTGCCAGCAGTGATGCCGCGGCGAGCTCCTATAATTCACCCCTCCACTTT. Protein: CASSDAAASSYNSPLHF.

V is TRBV9 and J is TRBJ2-6; the D is unclear. Germline V CDR1 and CDR2: SGDLS, YYNGEE. Trimming stripped 0 bases from V and 2 bases from J, with 0 bases between. This CDR3 region has 13 residues. CDR3 residues: CASSVAGANVLTF. In DNA, the CDR3 is TGTGCCAGCAGCGTAGCTGGGGCCAACGTCCTGACTTTC.

The V and J genes are TRBV30 and TRBJ1-4, with D perhaps matching TRBD1 (5 bases). Germline values: CDR1 GTSNPN, CDR2 SVGIG (reference sequence). Trimming took off 0 bases at V and 8 bases at J, with 16 bases between the two ends. The CDR3 contains 15 residues. Here the CDR3 reads CAWSVSRVLGEKLFF. The DNA of the CDR3 is TGTGCCTGGAGTGTATCCAGGGTCTTGGGGGAAAAACTGTTTTTT.

The chain employs TRBV30 and TRBJ1-5; D gene uncertain. CDR1 is GTSNPN, CDR2 SVGIG, per germline (reference sequence). V was cut by 2 bases and J by 2 bases, with 7 bases left in between. The CDR3 totals 13 residues. The CDR3 sequence: CAWSRKGNQPQHF. The CDR3 region has the DNA TGTGCCTGGAGTCGGAAGGGCAATCAGCCCCAGCATTTT.

This clone was observed a few times. The chain employs TRBV23-1 and TRBJ1-6; D not resolved. TRBV23-1 qualifies as an ORF whose function is uncertain. Trimming took off 0 bases at V and 3 bases at J, with 9 bases between the two ends. The CDR3 totals 16 residues. CDR3 in DNA: TGCGCCAGCAGTCAATCGGATAGGTTCTATAATTCACCCCTCCACTTT. Translation gives CASSQSDRFYNSPLHF.

V and J are TRBV5-4 and TRBJ1-6, with D hard to call. V dropped 0 bases and J dropped 9 bases, with 7 bases sitting between them. The CDR3 totals 13 residues. Looked up from germline, CDR1 is SGHNT and CDR2 is YYREEE (reference sequence). The CDR3 spells CASSLVGPSPLHF. In nucleotides, the CDR3 is TGTGCCAGCAGCTTGGTGGGTCCTTCACCCCTCCACTTT.

This clone has more than one count but fewer than ten. The gene calls are TRBV2 and TRBJ2-5; D remains unclear. Germline loops: CDR1 SNHLY, CDR2 FYNNEI. V lost 4 bases and J lost 3, with 3 bases in between. This CDR3 has 11 residues. CDR3 sequence reads: CASSVKETQYF. CDR3 in DNA: TGTGCCAGCAGTGTAAAAGAGACCCAGTACTTC.

The chain recombines TRBV6-6 with TRBJ1-6, with D unresolved. The germline CDR1 and CDR2 sequences are MNHNY and SVGAGI (reference sequence). This CDR3 contains 12 residues. Trimming stripped 3 bases from V and 11 bases from J, with 8 bases between. CDR3 in amino acids: CASSYSGPPLHF. The DNA for the CDR3 is TGTGCCAGCAGTTATTCTGGGCCACCCCTCCACTTT.

V and J are TRBV5-1 and TRBJ1-2, with 8 bases lining up with TRBD1. V gave up 3 bases and J gave up 3 bases; unmatched junction bases: 4. Germline V lookup: CDR1 SGHRS, CDR2 YFSETQ. This CDR3 is built from 14 residues. The CDR3 nucleotides read TGCGCCAGCAGCTCGAACAGGGGGGACTATGGCTACACCTTC. It encodes CASSSNRGDYGYTF.

The chain links TRBV11-1 to TRBJ1-2, with D unresolved. Trimming cost V 5 bases and J 8 bases, with 18 bases left between them. The germline CDR1 and CDR2 sequences are SGHAT and FQDESV (reference sequence). This CDR3 has 14 residues. DNA of the CDR3: TGTGCCAGCAGCCAATCCGGGCAGACGGAAGGCTACACCTTC. This gives the protein CASSQSGQTEGYTF.

The chain joins TRBV4-1 to TRBJ1-5, with D possibly TRBD1 on 5 matching bases. V was shortened by 0 bases and J by 2 bases, with 14 bases between the two germline ends. The CDR3 is 17 residues long. The germline CDR1 and CDR2 sequences are MGHRA and YSYEKL. CDR3 in amino acids: CASSQDRGRDRNQPQHF. The CDR3 region has the DNA TGCGCCAGCAGCCAAGACCGGGGCAGGGACCGCAATCAGCCCCAGCATTTT.

The chain has TRBV7-9 and TRBJ2-1; 7 positions agree with TRBD2. The V segment lost 3 bases and the J segment 0 bases; nucleotides outside the gene matches: 5. The CDR3 length is 16 residues. Germline V CDR1 and CDR2: SEHNR, FQNEAQ (reference sequence). As DNA, the CDR3 is TGTGCCAGCAGCTTGAAGGGCGGGAGCTCCTACAATGAGCAGTTCTTC. It specifies CASSLKGGSSYNEQFF.